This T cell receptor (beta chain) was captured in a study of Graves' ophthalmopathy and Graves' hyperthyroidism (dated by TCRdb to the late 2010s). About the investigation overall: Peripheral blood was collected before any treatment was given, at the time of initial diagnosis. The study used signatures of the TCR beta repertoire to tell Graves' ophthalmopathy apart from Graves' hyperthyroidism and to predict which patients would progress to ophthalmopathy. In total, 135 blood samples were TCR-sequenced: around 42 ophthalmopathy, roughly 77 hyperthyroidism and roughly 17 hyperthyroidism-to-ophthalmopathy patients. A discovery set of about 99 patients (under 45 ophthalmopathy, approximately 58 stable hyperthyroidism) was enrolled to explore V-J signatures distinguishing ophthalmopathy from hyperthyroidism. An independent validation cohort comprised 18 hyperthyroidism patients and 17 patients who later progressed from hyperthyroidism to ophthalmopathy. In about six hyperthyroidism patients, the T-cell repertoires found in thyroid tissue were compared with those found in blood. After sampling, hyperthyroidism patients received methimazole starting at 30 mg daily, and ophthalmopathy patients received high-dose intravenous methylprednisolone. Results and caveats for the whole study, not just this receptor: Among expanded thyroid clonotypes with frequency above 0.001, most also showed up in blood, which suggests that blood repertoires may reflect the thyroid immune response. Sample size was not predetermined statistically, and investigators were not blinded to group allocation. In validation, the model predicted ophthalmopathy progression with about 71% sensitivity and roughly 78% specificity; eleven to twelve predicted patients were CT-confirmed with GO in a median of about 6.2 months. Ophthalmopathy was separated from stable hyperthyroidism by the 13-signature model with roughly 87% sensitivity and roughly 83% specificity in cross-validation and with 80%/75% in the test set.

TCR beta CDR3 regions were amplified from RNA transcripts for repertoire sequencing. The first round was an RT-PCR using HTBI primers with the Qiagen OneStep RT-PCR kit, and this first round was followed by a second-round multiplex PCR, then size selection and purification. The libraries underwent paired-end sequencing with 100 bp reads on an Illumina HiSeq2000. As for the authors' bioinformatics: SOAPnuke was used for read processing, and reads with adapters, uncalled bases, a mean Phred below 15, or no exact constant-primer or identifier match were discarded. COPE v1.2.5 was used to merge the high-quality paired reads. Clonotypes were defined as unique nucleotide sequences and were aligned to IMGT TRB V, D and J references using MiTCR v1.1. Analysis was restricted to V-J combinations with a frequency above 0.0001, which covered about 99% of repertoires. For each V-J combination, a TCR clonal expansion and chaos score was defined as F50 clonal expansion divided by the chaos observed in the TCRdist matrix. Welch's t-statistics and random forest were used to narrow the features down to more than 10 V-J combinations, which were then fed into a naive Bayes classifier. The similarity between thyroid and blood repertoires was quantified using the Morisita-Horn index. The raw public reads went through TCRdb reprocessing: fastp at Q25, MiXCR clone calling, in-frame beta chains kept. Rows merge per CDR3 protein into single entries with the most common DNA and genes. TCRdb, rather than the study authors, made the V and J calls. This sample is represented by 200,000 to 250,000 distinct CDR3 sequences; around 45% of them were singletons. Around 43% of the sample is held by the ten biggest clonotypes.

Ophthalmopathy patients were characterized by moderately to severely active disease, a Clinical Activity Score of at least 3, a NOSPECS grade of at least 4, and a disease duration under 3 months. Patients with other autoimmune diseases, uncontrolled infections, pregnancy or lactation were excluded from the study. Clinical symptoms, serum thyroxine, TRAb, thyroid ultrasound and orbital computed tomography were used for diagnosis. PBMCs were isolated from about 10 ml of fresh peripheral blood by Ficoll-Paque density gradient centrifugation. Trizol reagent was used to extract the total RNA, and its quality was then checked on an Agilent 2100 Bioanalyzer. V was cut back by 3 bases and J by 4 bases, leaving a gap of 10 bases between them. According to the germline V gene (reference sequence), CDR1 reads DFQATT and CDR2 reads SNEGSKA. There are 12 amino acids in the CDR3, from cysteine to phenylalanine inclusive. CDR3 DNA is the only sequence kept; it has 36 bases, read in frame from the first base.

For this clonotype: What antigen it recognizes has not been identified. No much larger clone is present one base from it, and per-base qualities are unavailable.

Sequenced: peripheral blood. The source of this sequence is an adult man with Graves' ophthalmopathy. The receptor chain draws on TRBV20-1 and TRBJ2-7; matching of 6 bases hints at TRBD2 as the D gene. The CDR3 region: CSASGRFYEQYF. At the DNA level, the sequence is TGCAGTGCTAGCGGGAGATTTTACGAGCAGTACTTC.